These 15 T cell receptor beta chains share one sample of origin, sequenced in a study of cytomegalovirus exposure and HLA in healthy donors. The PCR contained 60 Vbeta and 13 Jbeta primers. The table came from immunoSEQ multiplex PCR; TCRdb's copy has only in-frame clones and leaves some out. Here the sample spans approximately 75,000 clones, 70% to 85% being singletons. The sequencing input was PBMCs. Receptors originate from a man between 70 and 80 years old in good health and CMV-seropositive.

Only a few counts were recorded for this clone. The rearrangement joins TRBV15 to TRBJ2-5; TRBD2 might be the D (6 bases). V lost 0 bases to trimming and J lost 4 bases, with 9 bases between them. The CDR3 covers 14 residues. Germline V gene data show CDR1 as LNHNV and CDR2 as YYDKDF (reference sequence). The DNA for the CDR3 is TGTGCCACCAGCAGAGATAGTAGCGGAGAGACCCAGTACTTC. This codes for CATSRDSSGETQYF.

The rearrangement links TRBV18 to TRBJ2-1; D may be TRBD1 (5 bases). V shed 3 bases and J shed 1 base, with 10 bases lying between them. There are 15 residues in the CDR3. Germline V CDR1 and CDR2: KGHSH, LQKENI. CDR3 sequence: CASSPGPASYNEQFF. The CDR3 bases are TGTGCCAGCTCACCGGGGCCAGCATCCTACAATGAGCAGTTCTTC.

The chain has TRBV29-1 and TRBJ2-5; D is possibly TRBD1 (6 bases). V lost 6 bases and J 1 base, leaving 12 bases between the germline ends. CDR3 length: 13 residues. The V gene's germline CDR1 is SQVTM and CDR2 ANQGSEA. The CDR3 coding sequence is TGCAGCGTAGCCGGGACACTCCAAGAGACCCAGTACTTC. Protein product: CSVAGTLQETQYF.

V gene TRBV2 combines with J gene TRBJ1-1, with 8 bases identical to TRBD1. V shed 7 bases, J shed 3 bases, and the junction held 10 bases outside the gene matches. Germline loops: CDR1 SNHLY, CDR2 FYNNEI. The CDR3 length is 15 residues. The CDR3 loop reads CASTMAGGGDTEAFF. In DNA form, the CDR3 reads TGTGCCAGCACTATGGCAGGGGGCGGGGACACTGAAGCTTTCTTT.

CDR3 in DNA: TGTGCCAGCAGCCAAGATGAACCCGGGACTAGCGGACGCAATGAGCAGTTCTTC. Translating gives CASSQDEPGTSGRNEQFF. The chain links TRBV4-2 to TRBJ2-1, with 11 bases lining up with TRBD2. Germline V gene sequence: CDR1 LGHNA, CDR2 YNFKEQ. Trimming cost V 0 bases and J 6 bases; bases outside gene matches: 10. This CDR3 contains 18 residues.

V is TRBV2 and J is TRBJ1-1; tentatively, D is TRBD1 (5 bases). Per germline, CDR1 SNHLY and CDR2 FYNNEI. The CDR3 totals 13 residues. Trimming cost V 9 bases and J 1 base, with 12 bases left between them. The DNA for the CDR3 is TGTGCCAGGGGTGGACAACCGAACACTGAAGCTTTCTTT. It is translated as CARGGQPNTEAFF. Full variable domain (outside the CDR3, taken from reference TRBV2 and TRBJ1-1): EPEVTQTPSHQVTQMGQEVILRCVPISNHLYFYWYRQILGQKVEFLVSFYNNEISEKSEIFDDQFSVERPDGSNFTLKIRSTKLEDSAMYFCARGGQPNTEAFFGQGTRLTVV.

The rearrangement links TRBV28 to TRBJ2-1; possible D gene TRBD2, 6 bases. In germline, CDR1 is MDHEN, CDR2 SYDVKM. This CDR3 has 16 residues. Trimming removed 6 bases at V and 6 bases at J, with 21 bases between. Here the CDR3 reads CASSPPALLGGNEQFF. As DNA, the CDR3 is TGTGCCAGCAGCCCTCCTGCCCTGCTCGGGGGCAATGAGCAGTTCTTC.

The CDR3 region is CASSSRGNNEQFF. CDR3 nucleotide sequence: TGTGCCAGCAGCTCCCGGGGTAACAATGAGCAGTTCTTC. The chain couples TRBV9 to TRBJ2-1; D might be TRBD2 (5 bases). Trimming left V 4 bases short and J 5 bases short, with 10 bases between. In germline, CDR1 is SGDLS, CDR2 YYNGEE. The CDR3 has 13 residues.

This chain links TRBV7-2 with TRBJ2-7; D is perhaps TRBD2 (6 bases). The V and J ends lost 3 bases and 5 bases respectively, with 20 bases between them. The CDR3 loop spans 16 amino acids. Germline V gene data show CDR1 as SGHTA and CDR2 as FQGNSA. The CDR3 loop is CASSFSILAVKDEQYF. The CDR3 coding sequence is TGTGCCAGCAGCTTCTCAATACTAGCAGTCAAAGACGAGCAGTACTTC.

The chain combines TRBV5-4 with TRBJ1-2; TRBD1 matches 12 bases. V was clipped by 2 bases and J by 6 bases; unmatched bases: 2. Germline assignment: CDR1 SGHNT and CDR2 YYREEE (reference sequence). This CDR3 spans 14 amino acids. CDR3 in DNA: TGTGCCAGCAGCTTTGGGACAGGGGGCGATGGCTACACCTTC. It encodes CASSFGTGGDGYTF.

The genes are TRBV7-9 and TRBJ1-1, with 8 bases aligning to TRBD1. The CDR3 totals 14 residues. Germline V lookup: CDR1 SEHNR, CDR2 FQNEAQ (reference sequence). Trimming took 7 bases from V and 1 from J; bases not matched to a gene: 5. The DNA of the CDR3 is TGTGCCAGCACCCCACAGGGGGGGAACACTGAAGCTTTCTTT. It encodes CASTPQGGNTEAFF.

The J gene is TRBJ1-5, the V gene TRBV18; TRBD1 matches 8 bases. Losses at the gene ends were 5 bases for V and 0 bases for J; bases not matched to a gene: 9. Germline values: CDR1 KGHSH, CDR2 LQKENI. This CDR3 has 17 residues. CDR3 DNA sequence: TGTGCCAGCTCAACCGGGACAGGAGCCTATAGCAATCAGCCCCAGCATTTT. Translated, it gives CASSTGTGAYSNQPQHF. Full variable domain (rest looked up from reference TRBV18 and TRBJ1-5): NAGVMQNPRHLVRRRGQEARLRCSPMKGHSHVYWYRQLPEEGLKFMVYLQKENIIDESGMPKERFSAEFPKEGPSILRIQQVVRGDSAAYFCASSTGTGAYSNQPQHFGDGTRLSIL.

Written as DNA, the CDR3 is TGTGCCAGCAGTTCGGGACAGGGGGTAGGGTACAATGAGCAGTTCTTC. It specifies CASSSGQGVGYNEQFF. The chain is built from TRBV28 and TRBJ2-1; 11 nucleotides match TRBD1. This CDR3 contains 16 residues. Germline-derived CDR1 and CDR2 are MDHEN and SYDVKM. V lost 4 bases, J lost 4 bases, and 6 bases stayed unmatched.

The CDR3 loop is CASSQVREGSRYTF. The CDR3 nucleotides are TGCGCCAGCAGCCAAGTCCGTGAGGGTTCTAGGTACACCTTC. The rearrangement uses TRBV4-3 and TRBJ1-2; D not resolved. The V end was cut by 1 base, the J end by 11 bases, with 17 bases between. Germline V CDR1 and CDR2: LGHNA, YSLEER. The CDR3 is 14 amino acids.

J is TRBJ1-6 and V is TRBV7-9; a weak D match, TRBD1 (5 bases). The CDR3 loop spans 14 amino acids. Trimming took 1 base from V and 8 from J, leaving 9 bases between them. From germline, CDR1 is SEHNR and CDR2 FQNEAQ (reference sequence). The CDR3 bases are TGTGCCAGCAGCTTAGGCAGGGCGGATTCACCCCTCCACTTT. Residues: CASSLGRADSPLHF.